This is a list of T cell receptor beta chains from one sample in a study of T-cell reconstitution after alpha-beta-depleted transplantation in children. TCRdb itself ran the PCR reads through MiXCR, one entry per CDR3 protein. In the table there are about 17,000 distinct CDR3 sequences, about 5.3% of which are singletons. Sequences were derived from PBMCs, sampled before TCRalphabeta/CD19-depleted stem cell transplant. The receptors derive from a boy younger than 18 with acute lymphoblastic leukemia, due to receive a stem cell transplant. CDR3s include the opening cysteine and the closing phenylalanine or tryptophan. The order of the fields is J gene, clone size, V gene, D gene, CDR3 DNA, CDR3 protein. The D gene is left open where the match is weak. Rows may omit the clone size; those that give it use once, few, many or a size class.

>TRBJ2-1|many|TRBV7-3|TRBD1
TGTGCCAGCAGCCCCCCTGGGACAGGTGTCAATGAGCAGTTCTTC
CASSPPGTGVNEQFF
>TRBJ2-5|many|TRBV21-1|.
TGTGCCAGCATGTGGGGTCTGGAGACCCAGTACTTC
CASMWGLETQYF
>TRBJ2-5|medium-sized|TRBV29-1|.
TGCAGCGTTGGGGCCTCTCGGCAAGAGACCCAGTACTTC
CSVGASRQETQYF
>TRBJ2-3|many|TRBV7-2|.
TGTGCCAGCAGCTTATCTACGTACAGCACAGATACGCAGTATTTT
CASSLSTYSTDTQYF
>TRBJ2-7|many|TRBV5-1|.
TGCGCCAGCAGCTTGGGCTACTACGAGCAGTACTTC
CASSLGYYEQYF
>TRBJ1-1|.|TRBV11-3|.
TGTACCAGCAGCCCATATTCCGTGAACACTGAAGCTTTCTTT
CTSSPYSVNTEAFF
>TRBJ2-1|many|TRBV4-2|.
TGTGCCAGCAGCCAAGTTGACAGCCGAAATGAGCAGTTCTTC
CASSQVDSRNEQFF
>TRBJ1-1|.|TRBV28|.
TGTGCCAGCAGTTTTATCGGATCCAGGAACACTGAAGCTTTCTTT
CASSFIGSRNTEAFF
>TRBJ2-3|medium-sized|TRBV12-3/TRBV12-4|TRBD1
TGTGCCAGCAGTCCTAGGGGACAGGGTGCGACAGATACGCAGTATTTT
CASSPRGQGATDTQYF
>TRBJ1-1|many|TRBV5-4|.
TGTGCCAGCAGTTCCCAGACCGATGAAGCTTTCTTT
CASSSQTDEAFF
>TRBJ1-2|many|TRBV25-1|.
TGTGCCAGCAGTGAACCACCAGACTATGGCTACACCTTC
CASSEPPDYGYTF
>TRBJ2-2|many|TRBV9|.
TGTGCCAGCAGCGTAGTTGAGGGGGAATACACCGGGGAGCTGTTTTTT
CASSVVEGEYTGELFF
>TRBJ2-7|.|TRBV4-3|.
TGCGCCAGCAGCCAAGATCAGAGCTCCTACGAGCAGTACTTC
CASSQDQSSYEQYF
>TRBJ1-2|many|TRBV11-2|.
TGTGCCAGCAGCGAGGGACCGCGCCAGGGCTACACCTTC
CASSEGPRQGYTF
>TRBJ2-1|many|TRBV2|.
TGTGCCAGCAGTGACGGGGTCTCCTACAATGAGCAGTTCTTC
CASSDGVSYNEQFF
>TRBJ2-1|many|TRBV4-3|TRBD2
TGCGCCAGCAGCCTGGGACTAGCGGGAGGGGATAGCTACAATGAGCAGTTCTTC
CASSLGLAGGDSYNEQFF
>TRBJ2-1|many|TRBV11-3|TRBD2
TGTGCCAGCAGCTTAAGGACTAGGAGCTCCTACAATGAGCAGTTCTTC
CASSLRTRSSYNEQFF
>TRBJ2-2|many|TRBV7-9|.
TGTGCCAGCGCCCTTCGGGGGCTGGATGGGGAGCTGTTTTTT
CASALRGLDGELFF
>TRBJ1-5|many|TRBV28|.
TGTGCCAGCAGCTTTAGCAATCAGCCCCAGCATTTT
CASSFSNQPQHF
>TRBJ2-1|many|TRBV14|.
TGTGCCACCAAGAACCTTACCTGGAATGAGCAGTTCTTC
CATKNLTWNEQFF
>TRBJ2-7|medium-sized|TRBV7-9|.
TGTGCCAGCGTGACACCCTGGGGCGAGCAGTACTTC
CASVTPWGEQYF
>TRBJ2-1|many|TRBV11-2|.
TGTGCCAGCAGCTTAAACGGGGGATCGAATGAGCAGTTCTTC
CASSLNGGSNEQFF
>TRBJ2-7|.|TRBV7-9|.
TGTGCCAGCAGCTTATCGGCAGGGGACTACGAGCAGTACTTC
CASSLSAGDYEQYF
>TRBJ2-1|many|TRBV28|TRBD1
TGTGCCAGCTATTTGACAGGGTGGAGCAATGAGCAGTTCTTC
CASYLTGWSNEQFF
>TRBJ2-7|many|TRBV5-1|.
TGCGCCAGCAGCTTGGAGGACTCCTACGAGCAGTACTTC
CASSLEDSYEQYF
>TRBJ2-7|many|TRBV7-2|.
TGTGCCAGCAGCTTTAACTCCTACGAGCAGTACTTC
CASSFNSYEQYF
>TRBJ1-5|many|TRBV19|.
TGTGCCAGTAGTAAACGGGAAGGTGGCAATCAGCCCCAGCATTTT
CASSKREGGNQPQHF
>TRBJ2-7|many|TRBV19|.
TGTGCCAGTAGTTTCGGACTCCGGCGCGAGCAGTACTTC
CASSFGLRREQYF
>TRBJ2-3|.|TRBV7-2|TRBD2
TGTGCCAGCAGCTTAGGGTCCGGGAGGGCCGGGGCAGATACGCAGTATTTT
CASSLGSGRAGADTQYF
>TRBJ1-5|many|TRBV20-1|.
TGCAGTGCTAGAGTTGATCCCCCCGGGCAGCCCCAGCATTTT
CSARVDPPGQPQHF
>TRBJ2-5|medium-sized|TRBV12-3/TRBV12-4|TRBD1
TGTGCCAGCAGCACAGGGGGCTTCCAAGAGACCCAGTACTTC
CASSTGGFQETQYF
>TRBJ2-1|many|TRBV7-9|.
TGTGCCAGCAGCCGACCGGGAGCCCCCAATGAGCAGTTCTTC
CASSRPGAPNEQFF
>TRBJ1-4|many|TRBV7-9|TRBD1
TGTGCCAGCAGCGCCCGGGACAGGGGAAATGAAAAACTGTTTTTT
CASSARDRGNEKLFF
>TRBJ2-7|many|TRBV5-1|.
TGCGCCAGCAGCTCTCGGCCCAGCGACCGCGAGCAGTACTTC
CASSSRPSDREQYF